These 17 T cell receptor beta chains were all obtained from the same sample, sequenced in a study of monozygotic twins with cystic fibrosis. The repertoire was sequenced with immunoSEQ multiplex PCR; TCRdb's copy has only in-frame clones and lacks some. The repertoire has 30,000 or so clones, roughly 66% of them found once; the top ten carry around 0.73%. The source material was blood. These receptors all stem from a girl between 5 and 17 years old with cystic fibrosis.

The V and J genes are TRBV7-6 and TRBJ1-2; D call uncertain. Germline V lookup: CDR1 SGHVS, CDR2 FNYEAQ. Deletions cut 5 bases from V and 8 bases from J, with 15 bases between. The length of the CDR3 is 13 residues. CDR3 region: CASSQTNGWGYTF. CDR3 nucleotide sequence: TGTGCCAGCAGCCAGACCAACGGGTGGGGCTACACCTTC.

The V call is TRBV30, the J call TRBJ1-2, with TRBD1 identical over 10 bases. Germline CDR1 and CDR2: GTSNPN and SVGIG (reference sequence). V shed 2 bases, J shed 6 bases, and the junction held 6 bases outside the gene matches. The CDR3 totals 14 residues. This chain's CDR3 is CAWSTTGTGDGYTF. Written as DNA, the CDR3 is TGTGCCTGGAGTACGACCGGGACAGGGGATGGCTACACCTTC.

This clone was counted once. The chain recombines TRBV29-1 with TRBJ2-1; D gene uncertain. Germline CDR1 is SQVTM and CDR2 is ANQGSEA. The V end lost 2 bases, the J end lost 7 bases, and 15 bases lay between the germline ends. CDR3 length equals 14 residues. CDR3 bases: TGCAGCGTTGAACCTGGGGAATCTGGAAATGAGCAGTTCTTC. Protein sequence: CSVEPGESGNEQFF.

V is TRBV14 and J is TRBJ2-2; a weak D match, TRBD1 (6 bases). The V gene lost 0 bases and the J gene lost 4 bases, with 9 bases spanning the gap. The CDR3 contains 15 residues. Germline V gene sequence: CDR1 SGHDN, CDR2 FVKESK. DNA of the CDR3: TGTGCCAGCAGCCAAGAGTACAGGGCCACCGGGGAGCTGTTTTTT. Translating it yields CASSQEYRATGELFF. Variable domain in full (rest from reference TRBV14 and TRBJ2-2): EAGVTQFPSHSVIEKGQTVTLRCDPISGHDNLYWYRRVMGKEIKFLLHFVKESKQDESGMPNNRFLAERTGGTYSTLKVQPAELEDSGVYFCASSQEYRATGELFFGEGSRLTVL.

This clone showed up just once. The chain carries TRBV4-1 and TRBJ2-6, with 10 positions matching TRBD1. The ends lost 4 bases at V and 1 base at J; junction bases unmatched: 10. The CDR3 has 19 amino acids. The germline V gene has CDR1 MGHRA and CDR2 YSYEKL. CDR3 in DNA: TGCGCCAGCAGCCTTATCACGGGACAGGGGTTTTCTGGGGCCAACGTCCTGACTTTC. Its protein is CASSLITGQGFSGANVLTF.

The chain recombines TRBV30 with TRBJ2-7, with D perhaps given as TRBD1 or TRBD2 (6 bases each). Trimming removed 2 bases at V and 3 bases at J, with 26 bases between. Germline V gene sequence: CDR1 GTSNPN, CDR2 SVGIG (reference sequence). The CDR3 covers 18 residues. Here the CDR3 DNA reads TGTGCCTGGAGTACAAAGGGGGGAGACACTTGGCCTGGCTACGAGCAGTACTTC. This translates into CAWSTKGGDTWPGYEQYF.

The chain uses TRBV18 and TRBJ2-3; no definite D call. The CDR3 spans 14 residues. Trimming cost V 4 bases and J 2 bases, with 10 bases left between them. Germline CDR1 reads KGHSH; CDR2 reads LQKENI. CDR3: CASSHPPVTDTQYF. DNA of the CDR3: TGTGCCAGCTCACACCCACCAGTCACAGATACGCAGTATTTT.

V gene TRBV6-6 combines with J gene TRBJ2-7; D gene ambiguous. Between the trimmed V and J ends, which lost 6 bases and 7 bases, there was a span of 13 bases. The CDR3 covers 12 residues. Germline CDR1 MNHNY, CDR2 SVGAGI (reference sequence). The CDR3 reads CASSLDILEQYF. The CDR3 DNA sequence: TGTGCCAGCAGCCTCGACATCCTGGAGCAGTACTTC.

The chain combines TRBV9 with TRBJ2-2; 9 bases map to TRBD1. The CDR3 extends over 15 amino acids. CDR1 and CDR2 from the germline V gene are SGDLS and YYNGEE. After removal of 7 bases from V and 5 bases from J, the junction contained 9 bases not matched to a gene. CDR3 protein: CASGTGQGTTGELFF. CDR3 DNA: TGTGCCAGCGGTACTGGACAGGGGACAACCGGGGAGCTGTTTTTT.

The chain uses TRBV7-2 and TRBJ2-7; 8 positions agree with TRBD2. There are 14 residues in the CDR3. Unmatched junction bases numbered 6, after V lost 6 bases and J lost 2 bases. Per the germline V gene, CDR1 is SGHTA and CDR2 is FQGNSA. The CDR3 region has the DNA TGTGCCAGCAGAAGCGGGGGCAGTCCCTACGAGCAGTACTTC. Translated, it gives CASRSGGSPYEQYF.

The sample holds a few counts of this clone. Other DNA sequences in the same sample also yield this CDR3. CDR3 nucleotide sequence: TGTGCCAGCAGCCCCCGGACAGGGAACACTGAAGCTTTCTTT. Translation: CASSPRTGNTEAFF. This chain joins TRBV9 and TRBJ1-1, with 7 bases matching TRBD1. The CDR3 consists of 14 residues. The germline V gene has CDR1 SGDLS and CDR2 YYNGEE. V was clipped by 4 bases and J by 1 base; unmatched bases: 4. Based on the CDR3 plus reference TRBV9 and TRBJ1-1, the full variable domain is DSGVTQTPKHLITATGQRVTLRCSPRSGDLSVYWYQQSLDQGLQFLIQYYNGEERAKGNILERFSAQQFPDLHSELNLSSLELGDSALYFCASSPRTGNTEAFFGQGTRLTVV.

This chain links TRBV19 with TRBJ2-2; D unclear. Germline V gene sequence: CDR1 LNHDA, CDR2 SQIVND (reference sequence). V shed 3 bases and J shed 4 bases, with 12 bases lying between them. The length of the CDR3 is 15 residues. The CDR3 DNA sequence: TGTGCCAGTAGTATTTTTATATCGGGCACCGGGGAGCTGTTTTTT. Amino acid sequence: CASSIFISGTGELFF.

This clone has just a few counts. The chain links TRBV2 to TRBJ2-7; no firm D call. The germline V gene encodes CDR1 SNHLY and CDR2 FYNNEI. The CDR3 is made up of 13 amino acids. Trimming shortened V by 2 bases and J by 0 bases, and 5 bases separated the two germline ends. In nucleotides, the CDR3 is TGTGCCAGCAGTGAACACAGCTCCTACGAGCAGTACTTC. Residues: CASSEHSSYEQYF.

This clone was picked up a small number of times. This chain connects TRBV7-8 to TRBJ1-1; D call uncertain. With 2 bases removed from V and 0 bases from J, the gap between germline ends came to 4 bases. The CDR3 length is 13 residues. The germline V gene has CDR1 SGHVS and CDR2 FQNEAQ. This CDR3 is CASSLSLNTEAFF. The CDR3 DNA is TGTGCCAGCAGCTTATCATTGAACACTGAAGCTTTCTTT.

V usage is TRBV6-4 and J usage is TRBJ2-5; D is tentatively TRBD1 or TRBD2 (6 bases each). Germline V gene data show CDR1 as MRHNA and CDR2 as SNTAGT. The V and J ends lost 2 bases and 5 bases respectively, with 9 bases between them. The CDR3 extends over 13 amino acids. The CDR3 bases are TGTGCCAGCAGTGACGGGGGGCCGGAGACCCAGTACTTC. Amino acid sequence: CASSDGGPETQYF.

The V and J genes are TRBV4-3 and TRBJ2-2; 9 nucleotides match TRBD2. Per germline, CDR1 LGHNA and CDR2 YSLEER. The J segment lost 6 bases and the V segment lost 3 bases, leaving 5 bases of the junction unmatched. The CDR3 is 15 amino acids. CDR3 sequence reads: CASSQTGLAAGELFF. CDR3 DNA sequence: TGCGCCAGCAGCCAGACGGGACTAGCAGCCGGGGAGCTGTTTTTT.

J is TRBJ1-1 and V is TRBV27, with 7 bases lining up with TRBD1. Germline lookup yields CDR1 MNHEY and CDR2 SMNVEV (reference sequence). This CDR3 is built from 14 residues. The V segment lost 4 bases and the J segment 0 bases; nucleotides outside the gene matches: 2. CDR3 in DNA: TGTGCCAGCAGTTCGACAGGGCTGAACACTGAAGCTTTCTTT. Protein sequence: CASSSTGLNTEAFF.